The rows below give T cell receptor beta chains drawn from one sample of a study of control samples from healthy donors and cancer patients. Sequencing was performed with immunoSEQ multiplex PCR; in TCRdb, only in-frame clones are kept and a portion is missing. The table lists over 65,000 clones, roughly nine tenths of them singletons. The sample taken for sequencing was PBMCs. These receptors all come from a woman aged 50 to 60 with colorectal cancer. Both conserved end residues are part of each CDR3. D genes are given only for firm matches. Clone size is stated in some rows and not others, as once, few, many or a class when expanded.

J: TRBJ1-4
V: TRBV12-3/TRBV12-4
size: -
D: -
CDR3: CASSLEGNEKLFF
DNA: TGTGCCAGCAGTTTAGAAGGGAATGAAAAACTGTTTTTT

J: TRBJ2-3
V: TRBV27
size: -
D: -
CDR3: CASGTSTDTQYF
DNA: TGTGCCAGCGGAACTAGCACAGATACGCAGTATTTT

J: TRBJ2-2
V: TRBV5-4
size: -
D: -
CDR3: CASSFGTPNTGELFF
DNA: TGTGCCAGCAGCTTCGGGACACCGAACACCGGGGAGCTGTTTTTT

J: TRBJ1-5
V: TRBV28
size: once
D: -
CDR3: CASMGVNYQPQHF
DNA: TGTGCCAGCATGGGGGTGAATTATCAGCCCCAGCATTTT

J: TRBJ1-5
V: TRBV20-1
size: -
D: TRBD1
CDR3: CSASFPGQGFQPQHF
DNA: TGCAGTGCTAGTTTTCCGGGACAGGGGTTTCAGCCCCAGCATTTT

J: TRBJ2-2
V: TRBV7-2
size: -
D: TRBD2
CDR3: CASSNLAGFTGELFF
DNA: TGTGCCAGCAGTAATCTAGCGGGGTTCACCGGGGAGCTGTTTTTT

J: TRBJ1-1
V: TRBV2
size: once
D: -
CDR3: CASSKREGLNTEAFF
DNA: TGTGCCAGCAGTAAACGGGAGGGGCTGAACACTGAAGCTTTCTTT

J: TRBJ1-6
V: TRBV11-2
size: once
D: -
CDR3: CASSLARRQANLYNSPLHF
DNA: TGTGCCAGCAGCTTAGCTAGGCGACAGGCTAATTTATATAATTCACCCCTCCACTTT

J: TRBJ1-2
V: TRBV2
size: -
D: -
CDR3: CASSPTGYGYTF
DNA: TGTGCCAGCAGCCCGACAGGATATGGCTACACCTTC

J: TRBJ1-1
V: TRBV6-5
size: -
D: -
CDR3: CASSPGGGTEAFF
DNA: TGTGCCAGCAGTCCGGGTGGGGGCACTGAAGCTTTCTTT